This T cell receptor beta chain was recovered during a study of shared clonotypes between healthy human individuals. The table came from immunoSEQ multiplex PCR; TCRdb's copy has only in-frame clones and leaves some out. This table has under 600,000 clones, approximately 97% appearing once. The sequencing input was naive CD4+ T cells sorted from blood. The sample's subset: CD45RA+ positively selected. The sequence was collected from a woman aged 25 to 39 in good health.

The CDR3 loop is CASSLVAANTEAFF. The CDR3 bases are TGTGCCAGCAGCTTGGTGGCCGCGAACACTGAAGCTTTCTTT. V gene TRBV5-8 combines with J gene TRBJ1-1; D call uncertain. The CDR3 consists of 14 residues. Germline CDR1 SGHTS, CDR2 YDEGEE. V was pared by 0 bases and J by 1 base, with 7 bases between.